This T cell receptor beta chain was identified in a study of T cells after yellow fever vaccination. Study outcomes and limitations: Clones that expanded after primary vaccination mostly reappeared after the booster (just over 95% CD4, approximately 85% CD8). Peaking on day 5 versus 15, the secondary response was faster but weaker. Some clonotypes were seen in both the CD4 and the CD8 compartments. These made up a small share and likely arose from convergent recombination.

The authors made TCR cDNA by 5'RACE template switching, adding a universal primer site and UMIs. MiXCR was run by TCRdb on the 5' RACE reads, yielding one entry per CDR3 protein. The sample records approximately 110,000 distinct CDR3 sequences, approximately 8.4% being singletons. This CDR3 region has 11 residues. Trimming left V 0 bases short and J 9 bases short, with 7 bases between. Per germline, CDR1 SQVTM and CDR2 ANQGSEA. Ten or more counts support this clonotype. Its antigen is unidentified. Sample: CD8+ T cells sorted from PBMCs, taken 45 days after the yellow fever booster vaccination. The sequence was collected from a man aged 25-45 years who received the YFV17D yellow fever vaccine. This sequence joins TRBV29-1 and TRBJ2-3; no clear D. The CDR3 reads CSVEELSTQYF. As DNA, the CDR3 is TGCAGCGTTGAAGAACTCTCAACGCAGTATTTT.